One sample yielded the 24 T cell receptor beta chains listed below, sequenced in a study of blood T cell repertoires in COVID-19. Measured with immunoSEQ multiplex PCR; TCRdb has only the in-frame clones, and not every one. Of 220,000 or so clones in the sample, 70% to 90% were seen once. The sequenced sample consisted of PBMCs or T cells enriched from blood (not recorded which). These receptor sequences come from a woman in her forties or fifties with acute COVID-19.

The chain uses TRBV10-3 and TRBJ2-2; D gene ambiguous. Trimming removed 1 base from V and 3 bases from J, with 6 bases in between. Germline loops: CDR1 ENHRY, CDR2 SYGVKD. This CDR3 region has 14 residues. CDR3 residues: CAISEYTHTGELFF. The CDR3 DNA follows: TGTGCCATCAGTGAGTACACGCACACCGGGGAGCTGTTTTTT.

The rearrangement joins TRBV9 to TRBJ2-7; TRBD2 matches 8 bases. CDR1 is SGDLS, CDR2 YYNGEE, per germline. CDR3 length equals 15 residues. After removal of 0 bases from V and 4 bases from J, the junction contained 6 bases not matched to a gene. The CDR3, as DNA: TGTGCCAGCAGCGTAGGATCGGGAGGGTATTACGAGCAGTACTTC. Translated: CASSVGSGGYYEQYF.

The genes are TRBV2 and TRBJ1-5; D is undetermined. The germline V gene has CDR1 SNHLY and CDR2 FYNNEI. V was clipped by 4 bases and J by 0 bases, with 7 bases between them. This CDR3 comprises 14 residues. CDR3 coding DNA: TGTGCCAGCAGTGTGAGAAATAGCAATCAGCCCCAGCATTTT. Residues: CASSVRNSNQPQHF.

This clone was observed a few times. The rearrangement joins TRBV18 to TRBJ1-5; D call uncertain. V gave up 2 bases and J gave up 5 bases, with 16 bases separating them. Germline-derived CDR1 and CDR2 are KGHSH and LQKENI. This CDR3 has 16 residues. Here the CDR3 DNA reads TGTGCCAGCTCACCATTGCCCCGAGGGAGCCATCAGCCCCAGCATTTT. Amino acid sequence: CASSPLPRGSHQPQHF.

This chain connects TRBV11-2 to TRBJ2-1; a weak D match, TRBD2 (6 bases). Trimming took off 3 bases at V and 0 bases at J, with 15 bases between the two ends. This CDR3 has 17 amino acids. In germline, CDR1 is SGHAT, CDR2 FQNNGV. This CDR3 reads CASSFSGLISSYNEQFF. The CDR3 DNA sequence: TGTGCCAGCAGCTTCAGCGGGCTGATTAGCTCCTACAATGAGCAGTTCTTC.

This clone showed up just a few times. This chain connects TRBV19 to TRBJ1-2, with D unresolved. Germline CDR1 and CDR2: LNHDA and SQIVND (reference sequence). V was shortened by 10 bases and J by 4 bases, with 13 bases between the two germline ends. The CDR3 covers 12 residues. The CDR3 DNA sequence: TGTGCCACCACGCTGGGCCCCTATGGCTACACCTTC. This codes for CATTLGPYGYTF.

The chain carries TRBV24-1 and TRBJ1-2; D might be TRBD1 (5 bases). The V end was cut by 1 base, the J end by 8 bases, with 16 bases between. The CDR3 has 15 amino acids. CDR1 and CDR2 from the germline V gene are KGHDR and SFDVKD. DNA of the CDR3: TGTGCCACCAGTGATTTTGGGCAGGGCTTCGGCGGCTACACCTTC. Its protein is CATSDFGQGFGGYTF.

This clone appeared once. V usage is TRBV11-3 and J usage is TRBJ2-6; 14 bases line up with TRBD2. This CDR3 region has 18 residues. The V gene's germline CDR1 is SGHNT and CDR2 YENEEA. V lost 5 bases and J lost 0; bases outside the gene matches: 3. This CDR3 reads CASSVGTSGSSGANVLTF. The CDR3 coding sequence is TGTGCCAGCAGCGTAGGGACTAGCGGGAGCTCTGGGGCCAACGTCCTGACTTTC.

This sequence joins TRBV25-1 and TRBJ1-1; the match to TRBD1 covers 7 bases. CDR3 length equals 16 residues. The junction had 9 bases not matched to a gene; V was cut back by 2 bases and J by 3 bases. Germline V lookup: CDR1 MGHDK, CDR2 SYGVNS. The CDR3 protein is CASSEVLGGGHTEAFF. CDR3 bases: TGTGCCAGCAGTGAAGTCTTAGGGGGCGGACACACTGAAGCTTTCTTT.

The chain carries TRBV28 and TRBJ2-7; 10 positions agree with TRBD2. V lost 6 bases and J lost 0; bases outside the gene matches: 14. Germline CDR1 reads MDHEN; CDR2 reads SYDVKM. This CDR3 comprises 18 residues. CDR3 nucleotide sequence: TGTGCCAGCAGACGGTCCTTGACTAGCGGGTCTAGCTCCTACGAGCAGTACTTC. It is translated as CASRRSLTSGSSSYEQYF.

This sequence joins TRBV11-2 and TRBJ1-5; 7 bases map to TRBD1. The V gene's germline CDR1 is SGHAT and CDR2 FQNNGV. V shed 5 bases and J 7 bases; nucleotides not matched to a gene: 5. The CDR3 spans 13 residues. CDR3 sequence reads: CASSPTGVQPQHF. The CDR3 DNA reads TGTGCCAGCAGCCCTACAGGGGTGCAGCCCCAGCATTTT.

This chain uses TRBV29-1 with TRBJ1-1; 8 bases are shared with TRBD1. Germline trimming cut 7 bases from V and 3 bases from J; bases unmatched to any gene: 7. CDR3 length: 13 amino acids. CDR1 and CDR2 from the germline V gene are SQVTM and ANQGSEA. For the CDR3, the DNA is TGCAGCGGCAGACAGGGGTTGTACACTGAAGCTTTCTTT. Translation gives CSGRQGLYTEAFF.

This clone was counted only a few times. The chain recombines TRBV4-2 with TRBJ1-3, with a weak D call TRBD1 (6 bases). The germline CDR1 and CDR2 sequences are LGHNA and YNFKEQ. Trimming pared 0 bases from V and 5 bases from J, leaving 11 bases between. The CDR3 consists of 15 residues. In nucleotides, the CDR3 is TGTGCCAGCAGCCAAGAAACAGGGTTTAGAAACACCATATATTTT. As protein: CASSQETGFRNTIYF.

This chain links TRBV7-3 with TRBJ1-1, with 8 bases identical to TRBD1. This CDR3 has 13 residues. Germline V gives CDR1 SGHTA, CDR2 FQGTGA. Germline trimming cut 5 bases from V and 5 bases from J; bases unmatched to any gene: 4. The CDR3 DNA sequence: TGTGCCAGCAGCCGGACAGGGAGGACTGAAGCTTTCTTT. It encodes CASSRTGRTEAFF.

Only one count was recorded for this clone. V usage is TRBV3-1 (or the pseudogene TRBV3-2) and J usage is TRBJ1-2, with 7 bases identical to TRBD1. V dropped 5 bases and J dropped 2; count of bases not matched to a gene: 2. This CDR3 comprises 13 residues. The germline V gene has CDR1 LGHDT and CDR2 YNNKEL (reference sequence). The CDR3 DNA reads as TGTGCCAGCAGCAACAGGGGAAACTATGGCTACACCTTC. This gives the protein CASSNRGNYGYTF.

Only one count was recorded for this clone. J is TRBJ2-3 and V is TRBV19; D not certain. The CDR3 has 14 amino acids. Germline CDR1 is LNHDA and CDR2 is SQIVND (reference sequence). V gave up 1 base and J gave up 0 bases, with 5 bases separating them. The DNA of the CDR3 is TGTGCCAGTAGTATAGGGCCTAGCACAGATACGCAGTATTTT. It specifies CASSIGPSTDTQYF.

This clone was seen only a few times. The V and J genes are TRBV5-5 and TRBJ2-7; 11 nucleotides match TRBD1. After removal of 2 bases from V and 4 bases from J, the junction contained 8 bases not matched to a gene. Germline CDR1 is SGHKS and CDR2 is YYEKEE (reference sequence). The CDR3 consists of 16 residues. The CDR3 sequence is CASSFPKGQGAYEQYF. CDR3 DNA: TGTGCCAGCAGCTTCCCCAAAGGACAGGGGGCTTACGAGCAGTACTTC.

This clone showed up just once. This chain links TRBV12-3 or TRBV12-4 with TRBJ1-2, with 9 nucleotides matching TRBD1. The CDR3 is 13 residues long. The ends lost 7 bases at V and 8 bases at J; junction bases unmatched: 8. The DNA for the CDR3 is TGTGCCAGCACACTGACAGGGGGTAAAGGCTACACCTTC. Its protein is CASTLTGGKGYTF.

The rearrangement uses TRBV3-1 (or the pseudogene TRBV3-2) and TRBJ2-1; TRBD2 matches at 8 bases. There are 15 residues in the CDR3. Trimming removed 1 base from V and 2 bases from J; junction bases left unmatched: 1. Germline values: CDR1 LGHDT, CDR2 YNNKEL (reference sequence). CDR3 amino acids: CASSQVLAAYNEQFF. As DNA, the CDR3 is TGTGCCAGCAGCCAAGTACTAGCGGCCTACAATGAGCAGTTCTTC.

This sequence joins TRBV4-3 and TRBJ1-1; D is possibly TRBD1 (6 bases). V was clipped by 0 bases and J by 10 bases, with 15 bases between them. CDR1 is LGHNA and CDR2 is YSLEER in the germline V gene. The CDR3 runs to 14 residues. Here the CDR3 DNA reads TGCGCCAGCAGCCAAGATCAGGACAGACGTAGAGCTTTCTTT. It translates to CASSQDQDRRRAFF.

The V call is TRBV9, the J call TRBJ2-7; maybe TRBD1 (6 bases). V was clipped by 1 base and J by 1 base, with 9 bases between them. Germline-derived CDR1 and CDR2 are SGDLS and YYNGEE. The CDR3 sequence is 14 residues long. The CDR3 sequence is CASSVWDKSYEQYF. The CDR3 DNA sequence: TGTGCCAGCAGCGTATGGGACAAATCCTACGAGCAGTACTTC.

The genes are TRBV14 and TRBJ1-2; D uncertain. The CDR3 has 14 amino acids. V was cut by 1 base and J by 4 bases, with 10 bases left in between. The V gene's germline CDR1 is SGHDN and CDR2 FVKESK. CDR3 protein: CASSQGLGSYGYTF. The DNA of the CDR3 is TGTGCCAGCAGCCAAGGGTTGGGGAGCTATGGCTACACCTTC.

The V call is TRBV7-2, the J call TRBJ2-3; 12 bases agree with TRBD2. Germline-derived CDR1 and CDR2 are SGHTA and FQGNSA. There are 16 residues in the CDR3. The junction had 9 bases not matched to a gene; V was cut back by 5 bases and J by 6 bases. The CDR3 here is CASSMGTSGPLDTQYF. CDR3 bases: TGTGCCAGCAGCATGGGGACTAGCGGGCCCCTCGATACGCAGTATTTT.

This chain links TRBV28 with TRBJ1-5; TRBD1 is a possible D gene (5 bases). Germline V gives CDR1 MDHEN, CDR2 SYDVKM. CDR3 length: 14 residues. The V end was cut by 3 bases, the J end by 8 bases, with 14 bases between. The DNA of the CDR3 is TGTGCCAGCAGTTTTGGCCAGGGAAAGAAGCCCCAGCATTTT. Translation: CASSFGQGKKPQHF.